This T cell receptor (beta chain) was retrieved from a study of cytomegalovirus exposure and HLA in healthy donors. Broader study findings: Reportedly, cytomegalovirus status was diagnosed with high sensitivity and specificity.

With 60 Vbeta and 13 Jbeta primers, the PCR was carried out. TCRdb's copy holds only in-frame clones and misses some; the assay was immunoSEQ multiplex PCR. This table has under 150,000 clones, around four fifths appearing once. This clone was counted once. The antigen is undetermined. The germline CDR1 and CDR2 sequences are LNHNV and YYDKDF (reference sequence). The length of the CDR3 is 15 residues. V shed 6 bases and J shed 4 bases, with 18 bases lying between them. The sequence derives from a male donor in good health and CMV-seronegative. The chain recombines TRBV15 with TRBJ1-2; tentative D call: TRBD1 (6 bases). The sequenced sample consisted of PBMCs. Written as DNA, the CDR3 is TGTGCCACCAGGACCCGGGACATGACACCCTATGGCTACACCTTC. Protein: CATRTRDMTPYGYTF.